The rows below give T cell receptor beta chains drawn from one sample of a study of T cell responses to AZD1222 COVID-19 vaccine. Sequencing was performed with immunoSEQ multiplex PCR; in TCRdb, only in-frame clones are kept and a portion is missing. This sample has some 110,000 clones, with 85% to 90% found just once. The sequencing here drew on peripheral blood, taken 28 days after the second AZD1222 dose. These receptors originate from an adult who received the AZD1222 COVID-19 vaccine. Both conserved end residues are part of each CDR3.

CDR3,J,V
CASAGTGGSQPQHF,TRBJ1-5,TRBV25-1
CASLGGGPPNTEAFF,TRBJ1-1,TRBV19
CASSLWEQDGYTF,TRBJ1-2,TRBV7-2
CASSVTGFADTQYF,TRBJ2-3,TRBV27
CASSGLAGGMNEQFF,TRBJ2-1,TRBV25-1
CATSGGRSYEQYF,TRBJ2-7,TRBV15
CASSPRTDFNYGYTF,TRBJ1-2,TRBV7-2
CASSTNSGGTGELFF,TRBJ2-2,TRBV3-1/TRBV3-2
CASSLIFYGYTF,TRBJ1-2,TRBV28
CASSLGGGNTEAFF,TRBJ1-1,TRBV27
CATGLGAFSTDTQYF,TRBJ2-3,TRBV6-5
CATSITQGGAGYEQYF,TRBJ2-7,TRBV15
CASSPWDRQTGTQYF,TRBJ2-5,TRBV7-2
CASSEEASLLSPLHF,TRBJ1-6,TRBV6-1
CASSLTATGSYEQYF,TRBJ2-7,TRBV7-3
CASSISGGINQPQHF,TRBJ1-5,TRBV19
CATSRTTSGWEQFF,TRBJ2-1,TRBV15
CASSYAQTVYNSPLHF,TRBJ1-6,TRBV6-2/TRBV6-3
CASSSVKDSSYEQYF,TRBJ2-7,TRBV11-2
CSVTPSRNTGELFF,TRBJ2-2,TRBV29-1
CASSSGTGAYEQYF,TRBJ2-7,TRBV5-6
CASSLTGQTDTQYF,TRBJ2-3,TRBV7-3
CASSQEVLAANSPLHF,TRBJ1-6,TRBV4-2
CASSPPGRGRTGELFF,TRBJ2-2,TRBV7-3
CASSLDTGAETQYF,TRBJ2-5,TRBV5-4
CAIGGVSGNTIYF,TRBJ1-3,TRBV10-3
CASSQSVRDNEKLFF,TRBJ1-4,TRBV3-1/TRBV3-2
CASSSEGFGFGYTF,TRBJ1-2,TRBV19
CASGTGGPSAQYF,TRBJ2-5,TRBV25-1
CASSETGASEKLFF,TRBJ1-4,TRBV7-2
CASSPGLAGAMIYEQYF,TRBJ2-7,TRBV5-4
CASSIQGRAGELFF,TRBJ2-2,TRBV19
CASRSRADNTEAFF,TRBJ1-1,TRBV5-1
CASSLAPGPNYGYTF,TRBJ1-2,TRBV5-1
CASSLGWREHGEKLFF,TRBJ1-4,TRBV14
CAWSYTSGEYNEQFF,TRBJ2-1,TRBV30
CASSSTSLVGNTIYF,TRBJ1-3,TRBV3-1/TRBV3-2
CASSLDRELFF,TRBJ1-4,TRBV7-9
CASSLFWGAETQYF,TRBJ2-5,TRBV5-1
CASSLDRDTDTQYF,TRBJ2-3,TRBV7-9
CASSLGAGYNSPLHF,TRBJ1-6,TRBV5-4
CASSRTGGNQETQYF,TRBJ2-5,TRBV2
CASSVASRETQYF,TRBJ2-5,TRBV9
CAWSWTQGNTQYF,TRBJ2-3,TRBV30
CASSLILGRQPQHF,TRBJ1-5,TRBV28
CASSPRTPPGTQYF,TRBJ2-3,TRBV7-3
CASSAGTGALYGYTF,TRBJ1-2,TRBV5-6
CASSLGGQGHGFGEKLFF,TRBJ1-4,TRBV9
CASSWGTKRPGELFF,TRBJ2-2,TRBV5-6
CASSAGYWQPQHF,TRBJ1-5,TRBV7-6
CASLGHLSNQPQHF,TRBJ1-5,TRBV6-5